The next 9 T cell receptor beta chains were all read from a single sample in a study of beta chain features in type 1 diabetes. Expressed TCRB transcripts got sequenced, as all isolated RNA was reverse transcribed. Libraries were prepared by immunoSEQ multiplex PCR; TCRdb keeps only in-frame clonotypes and omits some of them. The sample has under 250,000 clones, 11% to 15% seen once. Specimen: naive CD4+ T cells from blood. The receptors stem from a woman in her 40s in good health.

The genes are TRBV19 and TRBJ2-7, with D uncertain. Germline values: CDR1 LNHDA, CDR2 SQIVND (reference sequence). This CDR3 region has 12 residues. V dropped 5 bases and J dropped 9 bases, with 14 bases sitting between them. The CDR3 DNA sequence: TGTGCCAGTAGTGCGGCGTCGACGGGGCAGTACTTC. Amino acid sequence: CASSAASTGQYF.

This clone was seen more than once but under ten times. The rearrangement links TRBV14 to TRBJ1-1; D may be TRBD1 (5 bases). V was cut by 5 bases and J by 4 bases, with 14 bases left in between. This CDR3 comprises 14 residues. The V gene's germline CDR1 is SGHDN and CDR2 FVKESK. The CDR3 bases are TGTGCCAGCAGCACCCAGGGTTGGGTCACTGAAGCTTTCTTT. The encoded protein is CASSTQGWVTEAFF.

This clone was detected ten times or more. The chain links TRBV7-9 to TRBJ2-4, with D perhaps TRBD2 (5 bases). The CDR3 consists of 17 residues. In germline, CDR1 is SEHNR, CDR2 FQNEAQ (reference sequence). Deletions cut 1 base from V and 1 base from J, with 14 bases between. CDR3 in DNA: TGTGCCAGCAGCTTAGATTACGGGAATGGCGCCAAAAACATTCAGTACTTC. This encodes CASSLDYGNGAKNIQYF.

The chain is built from TRBV18 and TRBJ1-1; D is unresolved. Germline V gene data show CDR1 as KGHSH and CDR2 as LQKENI. CDR3 length equals 16 residues. Between the trimmed V and J ends, which lost 4 bases and 0 bases, there was a span of 15 bases. CDR3 region: CASSRSRIELNTEAFF. The CDR3 DNA is TGTGCCAGCTCACGAAGCCGAATTGAGTTGAACACTGAAGCTTTCTTT.

This clone was detected only a few times. The V and J genes are TRBV7-2 and TRBJ1-1, with TRBD1 matching over 9 bases. The CDR3 sequence is 13 residues long. With V trimmed by 6 bases and J by 4 bases, 3 bases remained unmatched. Germline V gene lookup returns CDR1 SGHTA and CDR2 FQGNSA. CDR3 nucleotide sequence: TGTGCCAGCAGAACGACAGGGGGCACTGAAGCTTTCTTT. Translation gives CASRTTGGTEAFF.

Many counts were recorded for this clone. The chain links TRBV4-3 to TRBJ2-2, with D possibly being TRBD1 (6 bases). V was clipped by 3 bases and J by 4 bases, with 12 bases between them. The CDR3 spans 15 residues. Per the germline V gene, CDR1 is LGHNA and CDR2 is YSLEER. In DNA form, the CDR3 reads TGCGCCAGCAGCCAGGCACAGGGTGCCACCGGGGAGCTGTTTTTT. Amino acid sequence: CASSQAQGATGELFF.

J is TRBJ1-2 and V is TRBV6-5, with 8 bases identical to TRBD1. The CDR3 contains 14 residues. Germline CDR1 and CDR2: MNHEY and SVGAGI. V was clipped by 2 bases and J by 4 bases; unmatched bases: 3. As DNA, the CDR3 is TGTGCCAGCAGTTACGGTCAGGGGGCCTATGGCTACACCTTC. The encoded protein is CASSYGQGAYGYTF.

This rearrangement joins TRBV18 to TRBJ2-7, with D perhaps matching TRBD2 (6 bases). There are 15 residues in the CDR3. The germline CDR1 and CDR2 sequences are KGHSH and LQKENI. Trimming removed 0 bases at V and 1 base at J, with 10 bases between. In DNA, the CDR3 is TGTGCCAGCTCACCACCCGGGGGAAGTTCCTACGAGCAGTACTTC. Protein product: CASSPPGGSSYEQYF.

The chain couples TRBV4-1 to TRBJ2-1; 7 nucleotides line up with TRBD2. The germline gives CDR1 MGHRA, CDR2 YSYEKL. The V and J ends lost 0 bases and 0 bases, in that order; junction bases with no gene match: 8. The CDR3 consists of 18 residues. This CDR3 reads CASSQDGRGTSSYNEQFF. The CDR3 coding sequence is TGCGCCAGCAGCCAAGATGGGCGGGGGACGAGCTCCTACAATGAGCAGTTCTTC.